Shown below are 8 T cell receptor beta chains from a single sample sequenced in a study of PD-L1 blockade in urothelial cancer. Sequencing used immunoSEQ multiplex PCR; TCRdb keeps in-frame clones, though not all of them. The table shows tens of thousands of clones, with around 87% occurring only once. Sequencing was performed on PBMCs, taken around atezolizumab (anti-PD-L1) treatment. All receptors come from a man in his forties or fifties with urothelial cancer.

The V gene is TRBV11-2, the J gene TRBJ2-3, with 9 bases that match TRBD2. Trimming took 5 bases from V and 5 from J; bases not matched to a gene: 8. Germline V gives CDR1 SGHAT, CDR2 FQNNGV. The CDR3 extends over 15 amino acids. This CDR3 is CASSLLRGGRDTQYF. The CDR3 DNA is TGTGCCAGCAGCCTGCTGCGGGGGGGGCGAGATACGCAGTATTTT.

V gene TRBV29-1 combines with J gene TRBJ1-1, with 9 bases lining up with TRBD1. Trimming took 4 bases from V and 0 from J; bases not matched to a gene: 3. The CDR3 covers 14 residues. The V gene's germline CDR1 is SQVTM and CDR2 ANQGSEA. The CDR3 DNA sequence: TGCAGCGTTGGCACAGGGGGCTTGAACACTGAAGCTTTCTTT. It codes for CSVGTGGLNTEAFF.

This chain uses TRBV19 with TRBJ1-1; TRBD1 agrees at 7 bases. The V and J ends lost 5 bases and 5 bases, in that order; junction bases with no gene match: 5. The germline CDR1 and CDR2 sequences are LNHDA and SQIVND (reference sequence). The CDR3 totals 13 residues. CDR3: CASSAQGTTEAFF. The CDR3 DNA sequence: TGTGCCAGTAGTGCACAGGGGACTACTGAAGCTTTCTTT.

This sequence joins TRBV21-1 and TRBJ1-5; TRBD1, the D gene given by the table, was not confirmed from the DNA. TRBV21-1 is flagged as a pseudogene. CDR3 length equals 19 residues. CDR3 residues: CASSKPSDRVLAGNQPQHF. The CDR3, as DNA: TGTGCCAGCAGCAAACCCTCGGACAGGGTTTTGGCAGGCAATCAGCCCCAGCATTTT.

Only one count was recorded for this clone. The V and J genes are TRBV9 and TRBJ1-5; no clear D gene. This CDR3 has 15 amino acids. Germline V CDR1 and CDR2: SGDLS, YYNGEE. Trimming took 5 bases from V and 1 from J, leaving 13 bases between them. The CDR3 sequence is CASSRDYRSNQPQHF. The CDR3 nucleotides are TGTGCCAGCAGTCGGGATTATCGAAGCAATCAGCCCCAGCATTTT. Full variable domain (remainder filled in from reference TRBV9 and TRBJ1-5): DSGVTQTPKHLITATGQRVTLRCSPRSGDLSVYWYQQSLDQGLQFLIQYYNGEERAKGNILERFSAQQFPDLHSELNLSSLELGDSALYFCASSRDYRSNQPQHFGDGTRLSIL.

The gene calls are TRBV7-2 and TRBJ2-7, with D maybe TRBD2 (5 bases). This CDR3 region has 15 residues. CDR1 SGHTA and CDR2 FQGNSA come from the germline V gene. Deletions cut 2 bases from V and 0 bases from J, with 11 bases between. The CDR3 DNA sequence: TGTGCCAGCAGCTTATATCCGGGGTACTCCTACGAGCAGTACTTC. This translates into CASSLYPGYSYEQYF. Full variable domain (rest looked up from reference TRBV7-2 and TRBJ2-7): GAGVSQSPSNKVTEKGKDVELRCDPISGHTALYWYRQSLGQGLEFLIYFQGNSAPDKSGLPSDRFSAERTGGSVSTLTIQRTQQEDSAVYLCASSLYPGYSYEQYFGPGTRLTVT.

V gene TRBV5-1 combines with J gene TRBJ2-2; 8 bases fit TRBD1. The germline CDR1 and CDR2 sequences are SGHRS and YFSETQ. Trimming at V came to 4 bases and at J to 8 bases, leaving 7 bases not matched to a gene. CDR3 length equals 14 residues. The CDR3 reads CASSDGTGGGELFF. The CDR3 DNA follows: TGCGCCAGCAGCGACGGGACAGGTGGGGGGGAGCTGTTTTTT.

The chain couples TRBV18 to TRBJ1-1; 9 bases are a match to TRBD1. Losses at the gene ends were 3 bases for V and 1 base for J; bases not matched to a gene: 9. The CDR3 loop spans 17 amino acids. In germline, CDR1 is KGHSH, CDR2 LQKENI. The CDR3 sequence: CASSPTRPGQGNTEAFF. The CDR3 nucleotides are TGTGCCAGCTCACCTACCCGTCCGGGACAGGGGAACACTGAAGCTTTCTTT.